These T cell receptor beta chains were read from a single sample in a study of blood T cells in healthy people across ages. TCRdb reprocessed the 5' RACE reads with MiXCR, giving one entry per CDR3 protein. The table records some 370,000 distinct CDR3 sequences, about half of them present only once. The material sequenced was blood. The origin of the receptors is a man in his sixties in good health. CDR3s include the opening cysteine and the closing phenylalanine or tryptophan. Each record gives: D gene, J gene, clone size, V gene, CDR3 DNA, CDR3 protein. A D gene is named only where the DNA matches it firmly. A row's size may be missing; if present it is once, few, many or a size class.

NA	TRBJ2-1	NA	TRBV20-1	TGCAGTGCTCTAACTAGTAGGGTGCAGTTCTTC	CSALTSRVQFF
TRBD1	TRBJ1-4	NA	TRBV7-2	TGTGCCAGCAGCTTACAGGGGGGCGGAAAACTGTTTTTT	CASSLQGGGKLFF
TRBD1	TRBJ2-3	once	TRBV27	TGTGCCAGCAGCATGGGGGACAGGGGACTCGTGGATACGCAGTATTTT	CASSMGDRGLVDTQYF
TRBD1	TRBJ2-1	NA	TRBV28	TGTACCAGCAGTTTGGACAGGGTCGGTGAGCAGTTCTTC	CTSSLDRVGEQFF
TRBD2	TRBJ2-7	NA	TRBV6-2/TRBV6-3	TGTGCCAGCACCACGGGACTAGCCTACGAGCAGTACTTC	CASTTGLAYEQYF
NA	TRBJ2-6	few	TRBV29-1	TGCAGCGTTGCCAAGCACAGCTCTGGGGCCAACGTCCTGACTTTC	CSVAKHSSGANVLTF
NA	TRBJ1-2	NA	TRBV7-9	TGTGCCAGCAAGGCAGTAGGCTTGAAAGGGGGCTACACCTTC	CASKAVGLKGGYTF
NA	TRBJ2-1	few	TRBV29-1	TGCAGCGTTGAAGATCGGAGGGTAGGGTTCTTC	CSVEDRRVGFF
NA	TRBJ2-7	many	TRBV5-1	TGCGCCAGCAGCCAGGAAGGGGTTTCCTACGAGCAGTACTTC	CASSQEGVSYEQYF
NA	TRBJ2-7	few	TRBV28	TGTGCCAGCAGCGCGTCGGCGGACTACAATGAGCAGTACTTC	CASSASADYNEQYF
NA	TRBJ1-6	NA	TRBV10-3	TGTGCCATCAGTGAGGCAGGGGTTAGGTCACCCCTCCACTTT	CAISEAGVRSPLHF
TRBD2	TRBJ2-7	NA	TRBV2	TGTGCCAGCAGGGGGACTAGCGGTCTCTCCTACGAGCAGTACTTC	CASRGTSGLSYEQYF
NA	TRBJ2-1	NA	TRBV27	TGTGCCAGCAGTTCTAGGTACAATGAGCAGTTCTTC	CASSSRYNEQFF
NA	TRBJ2-4	few	TRBV6-2/TRBV6-3	TGTGCCAGCAGTTACTCCGGCAGCCTAGCCAAAAACATTCAGTACTTC	CASSYSGSLAKNIQYF
TRBD1	TRBJ2-5	many	TRBV12-3/TRBV12-4	TGTGCCAGCACCCACAGGGGGGCGGATGAGACCCAGTACTTC	CASTHRGADETQYF
NA	TRBJ2-2	NA	TRBV5-1	TGCGCCAGCAGCTTGGCAGCGGGCTCCGGGGAGCTGTTTTTT	CASSLAAGSGELFF
NA	TRBJ2-3	NA	TRBV6-2/TRBV6-3	TGTGCCAGCAACCTAGCGCTGCGCACAGAGACGCAGTATTTT	CASNLALRTETQYF
NA	TRBJ2-5	few	TRBV4-3	TGCGCCAGCAGCCAGCTGGGACCCCGGGGAGAGACCCAGTACTTC	CASSQLGPRGETQYF
NA	TRBJ1-2	few	TRBV7-2	TGTGCCAGCAGGAAGGGGTCAAACTATGGCTACACCTTC	CASRKGSNYGYTF
NA	TRBJ1-1	NA	TRBV2	TGTGCCAGCATGTGGGGCCCTTCCAGGGGCATGTGGGGAACTGAAGCTTTCTTT	CASMWGPSRGMWGTEAFF
TRBD1	TRBJ2-1	NA	TRBV20-1	TGCAGTGCTAGAGATCCCCAGGGGGTCAATGAGCAGTTCTTC	CSARDPQGVNEQFF
TRBD1	TRBJ2-4	once	TRBV6-2/TRBV6-3	TGTGCCAGCAGTCCATGGACAGGTCTAGCCAAAAACATTCAGTACTTC	CASSPWTGLAKNIQYF
NA	TRBJ2-6	few	TRBV29-1	TGCAGCGTGAGGTTCAGTGGGGCCAACGTCCTGACTTTC	CSVRFSGANVLTF
NA	TRBJ2-3	NA	TRBV24-1	TGTGCCACCAGTGATATGTTTACGCAGTATTTT	CATSDMFTQYF
NA	TRBJ2-7	NA	TRBV5-6	TGTGCCAGCAGCTTGCGCGAAGGCGAGCAGTACTTC	CASSLREGEQYF
TRBD2	TRBJ2-7	few	TRBV20-1	TGCAGTGCTAGAGATTTCGCGGGAGGGCCCTACGAGCAGTACTTC	CSARDFAGGPYEQYF
TRBD2	TRBJ2-3	few	TRBV12-3/TRBV12-4	TGTGCCAGCAGTCCCCGGGGGCGGGGGGTACGATATACTAGCACAGATACGCAGTATTTT	CASSPRGRGVRYTSTDTQYF
NA	TRBJ2-7	NA	TRBV14	TGTGCCAGCAGCCAAGAGTCGGGAGGACAGGGTTCCTACGAGCAGTACTTC	CASSQESGGQGSYEQYF
NA	TRBJ2-1	NA	TRBV11-1	TGTGCCAGCAGCTCATTAGAGGGAGCCAGGAGCTCCTACAATGAGCAGTTCTTC	CASSSLEGARSSYNEQFF
NA	TRBJ2-5	once	TRBV5-1	TGCGCCAGCAGCTTGGCCGGCAGGGGCTACGAGACCCAGTACTTC	CASSLAGRGYETQYF
NA	TRBJ2-3	NA	TRBV5-1	TGCGCCAGCCAGGTGGGGCGTAGCTTGACAGATACGCAGTATTTT	CASQVGRSLTDTQYF
NA	TRBJ2-7	once	TRBV7-2	TGTGCCAGCAGCGCCAACAGAGGGAGGGGGTGCTCCTACGAGCAGTACTTC	CASSANRGRGCSYEQYF
NA	TRBJ2-6	NA	TRBV9	TGTGCCAGCAGCGTAGTTACAGATTCTGGGGCCAACGTCCTGACTTTC	CASSVVTDSGANVLTF
NA	TRBJ1-2	few	TRBV9	TGTGCCAGCAGCAACCGGGACATAAACTATGGCTACACCTTC	CASSNRDINYGYTF
NA	TRBJ2-3	few	TRBV6-5	TGTGCCAGCAGTTACCAATGGACAGATACGCAGTATTTT	CASSYQWTDTQYF
TRBD2	TRBJ2-7	few	TRBV5-5	TGTGCCAGCAGCTTGGATGGGGAGGGCGTAACCTACGAGCAGTACTTC	CASSLDGEGVTYEQYF
NA	TRBJ2-7	NA	TRBV20-1	TGCAGTGCCACGTCGGGACAAGGGGCCTACGAGCAGTACTTC	CSATSGQGAYEQYF